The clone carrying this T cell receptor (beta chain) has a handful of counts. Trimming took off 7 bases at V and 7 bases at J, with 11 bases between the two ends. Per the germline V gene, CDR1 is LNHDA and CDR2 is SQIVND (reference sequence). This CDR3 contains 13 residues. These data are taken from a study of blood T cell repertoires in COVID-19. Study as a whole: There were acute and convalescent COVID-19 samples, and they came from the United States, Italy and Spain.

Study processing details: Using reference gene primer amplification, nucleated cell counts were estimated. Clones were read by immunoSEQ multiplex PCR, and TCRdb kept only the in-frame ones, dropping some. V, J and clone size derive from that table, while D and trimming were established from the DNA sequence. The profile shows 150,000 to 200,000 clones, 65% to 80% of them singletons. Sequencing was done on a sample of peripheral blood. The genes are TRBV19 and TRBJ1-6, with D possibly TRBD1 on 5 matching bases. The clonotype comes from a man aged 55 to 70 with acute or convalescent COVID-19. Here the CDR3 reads CASKVEGNSPLHF. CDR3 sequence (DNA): TGTGCCAGTAAGGTGGAGGGGAATTCACCCCTCCACTTT.